Below, one T cell receptor (beta chain) is given with its context. Clones were sequenced by immunoSEQ multiplex PCR, and TCRdb holds only the in-frame ones, with some missing. The profile shows around 36,000 clones, about 90% of them singletons. This specimen comes from a study of PD-1 blockade in classical Hodgkin lymphoma. With no exception, relapse followed autologous stem cell transplantation in all patients, and brentuximab vedotin exposure varied. This receptor was taken from a human donor with classical Hodgkin lymphoma. Specimen: peripheral blood mononuclear cells (PBMCs), collected at baseline.

CDR3 DNA: TGTGCCAGCAGTAGTTACAGGGGGCTGAACACTGAAGCTTTCTTT. Translation: CASSSYRGLNTEAFF. The V and J genes are TRBV28 and TRBJ1-1; TRBD1 matches 9 bases. This CDR3 has 15 amino acids. The germline CDR1 and CDR2 sequences are MDHEN and SYDVKM. Unmatched junction bases numbered 4, after V lost 5 bases and J lost 0 bases. The full variable domain, rest sourced from reference TRBV28 and TRBJ1-1, is DVKVTQSSRYLVKRTGEKVFLECVQDMDHENMFWYRQDPGLGLRLIYFSYDVKMKEKGDIPEGYSVSREKKERFSLILESASTNQTSMYLCASSSYRGLNTEAFFGQGTRLTVV.